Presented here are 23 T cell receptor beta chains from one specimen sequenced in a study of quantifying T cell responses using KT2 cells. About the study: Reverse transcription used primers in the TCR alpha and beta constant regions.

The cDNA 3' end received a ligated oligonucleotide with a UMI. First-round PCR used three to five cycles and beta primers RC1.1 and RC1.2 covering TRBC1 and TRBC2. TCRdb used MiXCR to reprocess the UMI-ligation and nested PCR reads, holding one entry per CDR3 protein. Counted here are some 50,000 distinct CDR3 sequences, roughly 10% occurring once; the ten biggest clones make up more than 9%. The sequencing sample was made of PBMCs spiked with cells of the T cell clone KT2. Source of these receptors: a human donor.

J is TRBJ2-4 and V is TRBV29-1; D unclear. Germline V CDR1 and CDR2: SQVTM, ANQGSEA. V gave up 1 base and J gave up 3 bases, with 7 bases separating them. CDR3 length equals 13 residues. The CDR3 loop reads CSVEVGSKNIQYF. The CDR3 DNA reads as TGCAGCGTTGAAGTCGGCAGCAAAAACATTCAGTACTTC.

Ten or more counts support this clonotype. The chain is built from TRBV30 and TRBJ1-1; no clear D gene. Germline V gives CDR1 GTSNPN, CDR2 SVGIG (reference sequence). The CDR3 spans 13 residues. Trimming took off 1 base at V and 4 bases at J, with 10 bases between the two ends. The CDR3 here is CAWSGGVSTEAFF. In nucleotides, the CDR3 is TGTGCCTGGAGTGGCGGGGTTAGCACTGAAGCTTTCTTT.

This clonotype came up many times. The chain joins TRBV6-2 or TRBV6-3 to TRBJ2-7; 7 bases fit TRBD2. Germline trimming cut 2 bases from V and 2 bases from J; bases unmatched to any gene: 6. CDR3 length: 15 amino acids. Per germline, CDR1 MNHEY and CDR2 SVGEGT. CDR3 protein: CASSYLVGGPYEQYF. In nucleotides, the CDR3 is TGTGCCAGCAGTTACCTAGTGGGAGGGCCCTACGAGCAGTACTTC.

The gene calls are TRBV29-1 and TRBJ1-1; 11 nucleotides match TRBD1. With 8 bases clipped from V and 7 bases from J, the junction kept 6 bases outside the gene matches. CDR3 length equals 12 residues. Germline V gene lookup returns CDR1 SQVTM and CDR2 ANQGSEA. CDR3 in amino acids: CSPGQGAGEAFF. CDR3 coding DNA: TGCAGCCCAGGACAGGGGGCCGGTGAAGCTTTCTTT.

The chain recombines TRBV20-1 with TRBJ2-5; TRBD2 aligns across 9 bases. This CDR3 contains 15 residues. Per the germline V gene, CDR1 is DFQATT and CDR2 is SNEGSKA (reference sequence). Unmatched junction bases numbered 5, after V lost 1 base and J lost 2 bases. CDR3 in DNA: TGCAGTGCTAGAGGCCCTAGCGGGGAACAAGAGACCCAGTACTTC. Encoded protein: CSARGPSGEQETQYF.

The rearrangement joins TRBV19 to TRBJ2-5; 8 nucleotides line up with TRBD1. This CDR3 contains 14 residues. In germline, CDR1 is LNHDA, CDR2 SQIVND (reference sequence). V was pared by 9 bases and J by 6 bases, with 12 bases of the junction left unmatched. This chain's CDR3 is CASKAGQGGKTQYF. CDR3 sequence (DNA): TGTGCCAGCAAAGCCGGACAGGGTGGAAAGACCCAGTACTTC.

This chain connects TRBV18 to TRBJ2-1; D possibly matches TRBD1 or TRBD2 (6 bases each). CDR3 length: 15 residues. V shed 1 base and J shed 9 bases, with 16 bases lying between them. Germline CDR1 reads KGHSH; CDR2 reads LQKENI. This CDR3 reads CASSPQEARGGEQFF. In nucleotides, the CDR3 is TGTGCCAGCTCACCACAAGAGGCCAGGGGAGGTGAGCAGTTCTTC.

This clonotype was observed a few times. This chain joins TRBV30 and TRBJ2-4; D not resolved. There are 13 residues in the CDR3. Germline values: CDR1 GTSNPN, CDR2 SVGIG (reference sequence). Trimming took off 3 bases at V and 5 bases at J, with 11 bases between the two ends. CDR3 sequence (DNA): TGTGCCTGGAGCCCAGGAAGCCAAAACATTCAGTACTTC. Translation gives CAWSPGSQNIQYF.

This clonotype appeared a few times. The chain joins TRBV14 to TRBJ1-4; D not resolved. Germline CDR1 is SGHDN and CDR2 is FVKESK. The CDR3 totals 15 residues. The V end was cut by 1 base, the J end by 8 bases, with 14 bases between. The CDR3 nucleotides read TGTGCCAGCAGCCAAGTAGGCTGGGTTGGGGAAAAACTGTTTTTT. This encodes CASSQVGWVGEKLFF.

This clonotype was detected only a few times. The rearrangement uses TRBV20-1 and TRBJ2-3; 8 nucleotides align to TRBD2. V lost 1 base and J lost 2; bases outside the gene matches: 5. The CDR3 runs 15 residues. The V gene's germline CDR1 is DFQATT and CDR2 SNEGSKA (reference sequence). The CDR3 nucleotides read TGCAGTGCTAGAGGAGGTAGCGGGGCCACAGATACGCAGTATTTT. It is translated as CSARGGSGATDTQYF.

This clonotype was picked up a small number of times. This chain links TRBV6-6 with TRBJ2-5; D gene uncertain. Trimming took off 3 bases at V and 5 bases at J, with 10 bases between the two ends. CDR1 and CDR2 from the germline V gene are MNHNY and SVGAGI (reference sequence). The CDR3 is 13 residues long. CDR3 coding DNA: TGTGCCAGCAGTTATTTTCTGAAGGAGACCCAGTACTTC. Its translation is CASSYFLKETQYF.

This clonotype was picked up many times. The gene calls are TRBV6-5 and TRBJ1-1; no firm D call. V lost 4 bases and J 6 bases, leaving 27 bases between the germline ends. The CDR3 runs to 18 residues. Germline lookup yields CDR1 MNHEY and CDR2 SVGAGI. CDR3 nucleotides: TGTGCCAGCAGTTTTGCGGGCCCCGGTAGTGTTAGTATGGCTGAAGCTTTCTTT. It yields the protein CASSFAGPGSVSMAEAFF.

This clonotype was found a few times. CDR3 residues: CASSHYQNYEQYF. CDR3 DNA sequence: TGCGCCAGCAGCCACTATCAGAACTACGAGCAGTACTTC. V gene TRBV4-1 combines with J gene TRBJ2-7; D is ambiguous. From germline, CDR1 is MGHRA and CDR2 YSYEKL. V lost 3 bases, J lost 3 bases, and 9 bases lay in between. The CDR3 loop spans 13 amino acids.

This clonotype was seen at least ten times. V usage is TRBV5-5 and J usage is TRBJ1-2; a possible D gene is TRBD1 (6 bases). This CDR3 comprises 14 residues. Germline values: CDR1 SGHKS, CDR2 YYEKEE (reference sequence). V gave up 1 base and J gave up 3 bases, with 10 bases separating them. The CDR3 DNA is TGTGCCAGCAGCTTGCAAAGACAGGACTATGGCTACACCTTC. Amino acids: CASSLQRQDYGYTF.

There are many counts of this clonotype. The DNA of the CDR3 is TGTGCCAGCAGCCCTACCGCCGGGACTAGCGGGGGTTATACGCAGTATTTT. This encodes CASSPTAGTSGGYTQYF. The V call is TRBV7-6, the J call TRBJ2-3, with TRBD2 matching 14 bases. The germline gives CDR1 SGHVS, CDR2 FNYEAQ. The length of the CDR3 is 17 residues. Trimming cost V 5 bases and J 7 bases; bases outside gene matches: 11.

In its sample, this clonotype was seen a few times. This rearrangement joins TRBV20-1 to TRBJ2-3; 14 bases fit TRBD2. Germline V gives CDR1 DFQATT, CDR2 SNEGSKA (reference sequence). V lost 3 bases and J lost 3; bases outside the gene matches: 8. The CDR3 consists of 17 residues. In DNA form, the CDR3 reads TGCAGTGCTAGTATGAGACTAGCGGGGGGGCCGACAGATACGCAGTATTTT. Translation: CSASMRLAGGPTDTQYF.

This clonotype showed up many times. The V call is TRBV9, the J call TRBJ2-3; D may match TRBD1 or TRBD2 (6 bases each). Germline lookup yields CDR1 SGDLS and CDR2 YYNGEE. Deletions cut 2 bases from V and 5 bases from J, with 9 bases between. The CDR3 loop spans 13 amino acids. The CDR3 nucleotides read TGTGCCAGCAGCGTGGGGGGCCGAGATACGCAGTATTTT. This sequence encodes CASSVGGRDTQYF.

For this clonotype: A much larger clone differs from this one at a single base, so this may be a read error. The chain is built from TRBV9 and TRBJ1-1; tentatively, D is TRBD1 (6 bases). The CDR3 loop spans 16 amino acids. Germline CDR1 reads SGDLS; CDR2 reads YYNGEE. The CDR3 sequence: CASTPGRGRGNTEALF. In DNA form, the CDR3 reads TGTGCCAGCACCCCCGGCAGGGGCAGAGGGAACACTGAAGCTTTATTT.

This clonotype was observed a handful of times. The CDR3 coding sequence is TGTGCTAGTTATGCGGGGGTGGATGAGCAGTTCTTC. Translated: CASYAGVDEQFF. The chain couples TRBV12-5 to TRBJ2-1; TRBD2 aligns across 7 bases. The CDR3 sequence is 12 residues long. Germline-derived CDR1 and CDR2 are LGHNT and FRNRAP. V lost 8 bases and J lost 8; bases outside the gene matches: 6.

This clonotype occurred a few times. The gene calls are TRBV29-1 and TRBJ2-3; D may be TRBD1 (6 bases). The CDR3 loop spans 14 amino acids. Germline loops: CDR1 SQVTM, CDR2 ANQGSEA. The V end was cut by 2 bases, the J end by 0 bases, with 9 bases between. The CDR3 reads CSVEPTGSTDTQYF. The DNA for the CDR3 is TGCAGCGTTGAACCCACAGGGAGCACAGATACGCAGTATTTT.

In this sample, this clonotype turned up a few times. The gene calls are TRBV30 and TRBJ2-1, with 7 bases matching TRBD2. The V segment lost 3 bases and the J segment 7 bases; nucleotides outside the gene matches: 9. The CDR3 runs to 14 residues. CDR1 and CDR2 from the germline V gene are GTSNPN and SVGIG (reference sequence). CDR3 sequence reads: CAWRVWREKNEQFF. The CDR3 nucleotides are TGTGCCTGGAGGGTTTGGCGGGAGAAGAATGAGCAGTTCTTC. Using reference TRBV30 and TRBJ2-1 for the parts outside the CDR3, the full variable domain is SQTIHQWPATLVQPVGSPLSLECTVEGTSNPNLYWYRQAAGRGLQLLFYSVGIGQISSEVPQNLSASRPQDRQFILSSKKLLLSDSGFYLCAWRVWREKNEQFFGPGTRLTVL.

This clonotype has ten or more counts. The CDR3 is CASSLALAKNIQYF. The CDR3 coding sequence is TGTGCCAGCAGCTTGGCGCTAGCGAAAAACATTCAGTACTTC. J is TRBJ2-4 and V is TRBV13; D might be TRBD2 (6 bases). Germline V lookup: CDR1 PRHDT, CDR2 FYEKMQ (reference sequence). V was clipped by 3 bases and J by 4 bases, with 10 bases between them. The CDR3 runs to 14 residues.

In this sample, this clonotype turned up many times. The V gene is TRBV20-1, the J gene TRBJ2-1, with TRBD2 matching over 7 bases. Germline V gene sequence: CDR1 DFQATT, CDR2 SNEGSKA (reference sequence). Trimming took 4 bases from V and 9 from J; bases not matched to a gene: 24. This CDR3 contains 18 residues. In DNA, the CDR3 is TGCAGTGCTACCCCGGCCCAAGAGCGGGACCTTGGGTGGGCTGAGCAGTTCTTC. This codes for CSATPAQERDLGWAEQFF.